This T cell receptor (beta chain) was identified during a study of Graves' ophthalmopathy and Graves' hyperthyroidism (dated by TCRdb to 2016 to 2019). Looking at the study overall: Hyperthyroidism was considered stable if no progression to ophthalmopathy occurred within 18 months of follow-up. The study used signatures of the TCR beta repertoire to tell Graves' ophthalmopathy apart from Graves' hyperthyroidism and to predict which patients would progress to ophthalmopathy. A discovery set of 95 to 100 patients (43 ophthalmopathy, 57 stable hyperthyroidism) was enrolled to explore V-J signatures distinguishing ophthalmopathy from hyperthyroidism. The independent validation cohort included approximately 19 hyperthyroidism patients plus 17 patients who later progressed from hyperthyroidism to ophthalmopathy. Following sample collection, hyperthyroidism patients were given methimazole at a starting dose of 30 mg daily, and ophthalmopathy patients were given high-dose intravenous methylprednisolone. T-cell repertoires of thyroid tissue and blood were compared in several hyperthyroidism patients. In total, over 130 blood samples were TCR-sequenced: around 42 ophthalmopathy, some 75 hyperthyroidism and around 17 hyperthyroidism-to-ophthalmopathy patients.

For repertoire sequencing, the TCR beta CDR3 regions were amplified from RNA transcripts. HTBI primers and the Qiagen OneStep RT-PCR kit were used in a first-round RT-PCR, which was followed by a second-round multiplex PCR, size selection and purification. Libraries were sequenced paired-end with 100 bp reads on an Illumina HiSeq2000. Under the source paper's analysis protocol: SOAPnuke was used for read processing, and reads with adapters, uncalled bases, a mean Phred below 15, or no exact constant-primer or identifier match were discarded. High-quality paired reads were merged with COPE v1.2.5. Each unique nucleotide sequence was treated as a clonotype, and MiTCR v1.1 was used to align the clonotypes to the IMGT TRB V, D and J references. Analysis was restricted to V-J combinations with a frequency above 0.0001, which covered roughly 99% of repertoires. A TCR clonal expansion and chaos score per V-J combination was defined as the ratio of F50 clonal expansion to chaos observed in the TCRdist matrix. Welch's t-statistics and random forest were used to reduce the features to 10 to 15 V-J combinations, which were then used as input to a naive Bayes classifier. Thyroid-blood repertoire similarity was quantified with the Morisita-Horn index. TCRdb passed the public sequencing reads through fastp at Q25 and MiXCR, retaining productive beta sequences. Every entry covers one CDR3 protein and lists the most common genes and DNA from its rows. The authors' filters were not applied to this entry. Here the sample has about 1.1 million distinct CDR3 sequences; 35% to 40% occur a single time. 11% of the sample lies in the top ten.

Hyperthyroidism patients were newly diagnosed, with disease duration under 2 months, and aged 18 to 65 years. Patients with other autoimmune diseases, uncontrolled infections, pregnancy or lactation were excluded from the study. Diagnosis was based on clinical symptoms, serum thyroxine, TRAb, thyroid ultrasound and orbital computed tomography. Total RNA was extracted using Trizol reagent, and RNA quality was checked on an Agilent 2100 Bioanalyzer. This clonotype was seen a single time. This receptor's antigen is unknown. One base away there is no much larger clone; base qualities are not given. One read represents weak support. As encoded in the germline V gene, CDR1 is SGHNT while CDR2 is YENEEA. Its CDR3 holds 15 amino acids, cysteine through phenylalanine. Just CDR3 DNA is preserved here, 45 bases in frame from base 1. V loses 1 base, J loses 1 base, and the germline ends lie 11 bases apart. Paper-wide results and their limitations: No statistical method was used to set the sample size in advance, and the investigators knew which group each participant was assigned to. Most expanded thyroid clonotypes with frequency above 0.001 were also detected in blood, suggesting blood repertoires may reflect the thyroid immune response. In validation, the model predicted ophthalmopathy progression with about 71% sensitivity and roughly 78% specificity; 12 predicted patients were CT-confirmed with GO in a median of around 6.5 months. The 13-signature model separated ophthalmopathy from stable hyperthyroidism with 85% to 90% sensitivity and less than 83% specificity in cross-validation, and 80%/75% in the test set.

The V gene is TRBV11-3 and the J gene is TRBJ2-7, with the D gene not confidently named. This TCR came from an adult man with Graves' hyperthyroidism. Sequenced material: peripheral blood or thyroid tissue (not recorded which). The bases are TGTGCCAGCAGCTTAGGGGTTCATGGGTCCTACGAGCAGTACTTC. This yields the protein CASSLGVHGSYEQYF.